This entry lists 11 T cell receptor beta chains sequenced from one sample in a study of T cell responses to AZD1222 COVID-19 vaccine. This table comes from immunoSEQ multiplex PCR, and its TCRdb copy is limited to in-frame clones, with some not included. The sample contains some 150,000 clones, less than 90% of which appear only once. Specimen: peripheral blood, collected on day 0 of AZD1222 vaccination. The receptors were gathered from an adult in good health.

This chain joins TRBV19 and TRBJ1-1, with 8 bases identical to TRBD1. Germline CDR1 LNHDA, CDR2 SQIVND (reference sequence). The V and J ends lost 7 bases and 9 bases, in that order; junction bases with no gene match: 13. This CDR3 is built from 14 residues. The CDR3 protein is CASIPDRVMGKAFF. The CDR3 region has the DNA TGTGCCAGTATCCCGGACAGGGTGATGGGGAAAGCTTTCTTT.

V gene TRBV10-3 combines with J gene TRBJ1-1, with D hard to call. Germline-derived CDR1 and CDR2 are ENHRY and SYGVKD. This CDR3 is 15 amino acids long. The germline V and J ends were trimmed by 6 bases and 6 bases, with 20 bases remaining between them. The CDR3 DNA reads TGTGCCATCAGCGGGAGACCCCAATCCGGCTCTGAAGCTTTCTTT. The encoded protein is CAISGRPQSGSEAFF.

As for this clone: Different DNA sequences within this sample yield the same CDR3. This chain links TRBV10-2 with TRBJ1-1, with D possibly being TRBD1 (5 bases). The CDR3 covers 13 residues. The V gene lost 5 bases and the J gene lost 4 bases, with 11 bases spanning the gap. The germline V gene encodes CDR1 WSHSY and CDR2 SAAADI. The CDR3 region is CASSSQGGTEAFF. CDR3 nucleotides: TGCGCCAGCAGTTCTCAGGGAGGCACTGAAGCTTTCTTT.

The chain carries TRBV13 and TRBJ1-3; a possible D gene is TRBD1 (6 bases). CDR1 is PRHDT and CDR2 is FYEKMQ in the germline V gene (reference sequence). The CDR3 sequence is 15 residues long. V was pared by 5 bases and J by 1 base, with 12 bases between. CDR3 sequence (DNA): TGTGCCAGCAGCGTTACCACAGGGTCTGGAAACACCATATATTTT. Translated: CASSVTTGSGNTIYF.

This sequence joins TRBV7-2 and TRBJ2-1, with 13 bases matching TRBD2. The CDR3 has 15 residues. The J segment lost 8 bases and the V segment lost 5 bases, leaving 6 bases of the junction unmatched. Germline V lookup: CDR1 SGHTA, CDR2 FQGNSA. The CDR3 bases are TGTGCCAGCAGCCCGGGACTAGCGGGGTCGTATGAGCAGTTCTTC. It codes for CASSPGLAGSYEQFF.

This clone showed up just a few times. The chain combines TRBV20-1 with TRBJ1-5, with no clear D. The CDR3 has 13 amino acids. Germline V gene lookup returns CDR1 DFQATT and CDR2 SNEGSKA (reference sequence). Trimming pared 3 bases from V and 2 bases from J, leaving 8 bases between. As DNA, the CDR3 is TGCAGTGCTAGTCCCGAGGGCAATCAGCCCCAGCATTTT. Protein: CSASPEGNQPQHF.

Regarding this clone: This CDR3 is also generated by other DNA sequences in the sample. This rearrangement joins TRBV5-4 to TRBJ1-2; D call uncertain. The CDR3 is made up of 12 amino acids. Per germline, CDR1 SGHNT and CDR2 YYREEE (reference sequence). Trimming removed 4 bases from V and 2 bases from J, with 6 bases in between. The CDR3 here is CASSLENYGYTF. DNA of the CDR3: TGTGCCAGCAGCCTAGAGAACTATGGCTACACCTTC.

Written as DNA, the CDR3 is TGTGCCAGCAGCTTGGAGGGAAACACCGGGGAGCTGTTTTTT. Its translation is CASSLEGNTGELFF. This rearrangement joins TRBV5-4 to TRBJ2-2; D is ambiguous. V was pared by 0 bases and J by 2 bases, with 5 bases between. The germline CDR1 and CDR2 sequences are SGHNT and YYREEE (reference sequence). The CDR3 runs to 14 residues.

This sequence joins TRBV19 and TRBJ1-5, with D possibly being TRBD1 (5 bases). Trimming took off 3 bases at V and 3 bases at J, with 9 bases between the two ends. Germline V gives CDR1 LNHDA, CDR2 SQIVND (reference sequence). There are 14 residues in the CDR3. The DNA for the CDR3 is TGTGCCAGTAGTATGGGGCAGAACAATCAGCCCCAGCATTTT. Its protein is CASSMGQNNQPQHF.

The chain combines TRBV19 with TRBJ1-4; a possible D gene is TRBD1 (5 bases). The CDR3 is made up of 13 amino acids. CDR1 LNHDA and CDR2 SQIVND come from the germline V gene (reference sequence). V lost 5 bases and J lost 4, with 8 bases in between. The CDR3: CASSRQFNEKLFF. The CDR3 DNA follows: TGTGCCAGTAGTCGACAGTTTAATGAAAAACTGTTTTTT.

This clone was picked up one time. V usage is TRBV5-1 and J usage is TRBJ2-5; 12 nucleotides line up with TRBD2. V lost 2 bases and J lost 2; bases outside the gene matches: 4. Germline CDR1 SGHRS, CDR2 YFSETQ. The CDR3 totals 16 residues. The CDR3 nucleotides read TGCGCCAGCAGCTTCGGGACTAGCGGGTTACAAGAGACCCAGTACTTC. Amino acid sequence: CASSFGTSGLQETQYF. Using reference TRBV5-1 and TRBJ2-5 for the parts outside the CDR3, the full variable domain is KAGVTQTPRYLIKTRGQQVTLSCSPISGHRSVSWYQQTPGQGLQFLFEYFSETQRNKGNFPGRFSGRQFSNSRSEMNVSTLELGDSALYLCASSFGTSGLQETQYFGPGTRLLVL.